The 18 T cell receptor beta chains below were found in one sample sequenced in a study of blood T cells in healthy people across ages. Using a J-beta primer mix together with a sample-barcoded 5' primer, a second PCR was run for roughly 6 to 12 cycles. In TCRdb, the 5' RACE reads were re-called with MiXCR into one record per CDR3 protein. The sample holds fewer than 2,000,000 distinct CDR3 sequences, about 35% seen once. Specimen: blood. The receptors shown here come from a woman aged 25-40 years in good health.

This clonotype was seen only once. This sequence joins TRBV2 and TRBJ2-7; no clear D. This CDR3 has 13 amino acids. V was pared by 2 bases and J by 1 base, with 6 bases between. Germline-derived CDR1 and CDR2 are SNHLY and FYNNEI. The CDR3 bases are TGTGCCAGCAGTGAACGCATATCCTACGAGCAGTACTTC. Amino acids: CASSERISYEQYF.

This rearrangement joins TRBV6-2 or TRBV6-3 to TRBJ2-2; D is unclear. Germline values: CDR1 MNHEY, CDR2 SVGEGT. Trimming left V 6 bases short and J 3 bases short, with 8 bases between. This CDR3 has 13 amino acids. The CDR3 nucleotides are TGTGCCAGCAGATCCGGACACACCGGGGAGCTGTTTTTT. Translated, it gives CASRSGHTGELFF.

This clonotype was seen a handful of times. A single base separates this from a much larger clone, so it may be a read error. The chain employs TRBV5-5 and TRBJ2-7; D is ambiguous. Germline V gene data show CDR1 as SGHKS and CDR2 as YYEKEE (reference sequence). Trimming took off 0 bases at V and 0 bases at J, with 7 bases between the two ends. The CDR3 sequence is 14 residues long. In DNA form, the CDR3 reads TGTGCCAGCAGCTTGGATTGGAGCTCCTACGAGCAGTACTTC. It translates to CASSLDWSSYEQYF.

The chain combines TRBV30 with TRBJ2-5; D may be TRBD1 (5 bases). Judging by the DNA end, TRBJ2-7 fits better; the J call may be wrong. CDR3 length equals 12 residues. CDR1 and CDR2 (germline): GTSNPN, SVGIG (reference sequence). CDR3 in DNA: TGTGCCTGGGACAAGGGGACCTACGAGCAGTACTTC. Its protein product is CAWDKGTYEQYF.

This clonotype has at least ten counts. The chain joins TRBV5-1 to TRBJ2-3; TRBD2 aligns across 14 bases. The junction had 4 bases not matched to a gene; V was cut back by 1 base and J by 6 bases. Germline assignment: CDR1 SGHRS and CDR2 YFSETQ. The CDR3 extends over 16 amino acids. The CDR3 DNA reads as TGCGCCAGCAGCTTGTGGACTAGCGGGAGGACTGATACGCAGTATTTT. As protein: CASSLWTSGRTDTQYF.

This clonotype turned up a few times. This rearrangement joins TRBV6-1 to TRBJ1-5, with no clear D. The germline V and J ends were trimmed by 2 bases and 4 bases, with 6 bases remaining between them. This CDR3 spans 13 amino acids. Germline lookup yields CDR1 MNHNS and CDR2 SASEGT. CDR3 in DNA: TGTGCCAGCAGTGAATTACTTAATCAGCCCCAGCATTTT. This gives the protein CASSELLNQPQHF.

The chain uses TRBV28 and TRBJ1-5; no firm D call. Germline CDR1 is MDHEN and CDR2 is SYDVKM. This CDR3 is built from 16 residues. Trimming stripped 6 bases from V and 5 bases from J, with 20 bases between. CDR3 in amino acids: CASSRRGSIGDQPQHF. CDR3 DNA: TGTGCCAGCAGCCGTAGAGGCAGTATCGGGGATCAGCCCCAGCATTTT.

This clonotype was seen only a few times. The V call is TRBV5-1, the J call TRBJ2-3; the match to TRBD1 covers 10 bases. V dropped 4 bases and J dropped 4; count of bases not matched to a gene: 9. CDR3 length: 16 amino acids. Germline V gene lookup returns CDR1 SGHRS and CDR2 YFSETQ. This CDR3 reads CASSPSGTGVADTQYF. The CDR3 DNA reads TGCGCCAGCAGCCCGAGCGGGACAGGGGTCGCAGATACGCAGTATTTT.

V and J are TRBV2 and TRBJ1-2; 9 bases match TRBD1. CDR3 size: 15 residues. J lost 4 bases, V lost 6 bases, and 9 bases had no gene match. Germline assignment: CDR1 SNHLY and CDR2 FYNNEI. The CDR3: CASRAGTGTRYGYTF. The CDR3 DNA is TGTGCCAGCAGGGCCGGGACAGGGACGCGCTATGGCTACACCTTC.

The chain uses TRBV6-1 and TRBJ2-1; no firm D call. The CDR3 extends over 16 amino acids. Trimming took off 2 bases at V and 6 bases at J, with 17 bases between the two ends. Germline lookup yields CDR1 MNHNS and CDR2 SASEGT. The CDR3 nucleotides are TGTGCCAGCAGTGAATCAAGGCCCCCGTGGGGCAATGAGCAGTTCTTC. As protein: CASSESRPPWGNEQFF.

The CDR3 is CANPIVHEQYF. CDR3 sequence (DNA): TGTGCCAACCCTATTGTACACGAGCAGTACTTC. The rearrangement uses TRBV11-2 and TRBJ2-7; D gene ambiguous. The CDR3 has 11 amino acids. The germline gives CDR1 SGHAT, CDR2 FQNNGV. Trimming took off 10 bases at V and 5 bases at J, with 12 bases between the two ends.

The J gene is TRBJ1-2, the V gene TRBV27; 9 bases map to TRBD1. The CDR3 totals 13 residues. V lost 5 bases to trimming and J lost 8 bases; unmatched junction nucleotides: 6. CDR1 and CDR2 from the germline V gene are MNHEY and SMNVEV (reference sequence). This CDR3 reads CASSPGTGKGYTF. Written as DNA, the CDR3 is TGTGCCAGCAGTCCCGGGACAGGGAAGGGCTACACCTTC.

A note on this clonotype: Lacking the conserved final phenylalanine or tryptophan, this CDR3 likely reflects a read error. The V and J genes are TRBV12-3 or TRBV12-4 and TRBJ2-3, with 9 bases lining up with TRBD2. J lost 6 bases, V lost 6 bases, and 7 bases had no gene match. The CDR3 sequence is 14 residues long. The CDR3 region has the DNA TGTGCCAGCAGACCAGCGGGGGGCCCCGATACGCAGTATTCT. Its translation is CASRPAGGPDTQYS.

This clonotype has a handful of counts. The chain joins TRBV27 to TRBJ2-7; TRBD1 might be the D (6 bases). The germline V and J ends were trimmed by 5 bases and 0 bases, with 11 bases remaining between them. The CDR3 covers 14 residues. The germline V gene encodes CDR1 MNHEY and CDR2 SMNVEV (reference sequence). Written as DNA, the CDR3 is TGTGCCAGCAGTCCACAGGGCCCCTCCTACGAGCAGTACTTC. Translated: CASSPQGPSYEQYF.

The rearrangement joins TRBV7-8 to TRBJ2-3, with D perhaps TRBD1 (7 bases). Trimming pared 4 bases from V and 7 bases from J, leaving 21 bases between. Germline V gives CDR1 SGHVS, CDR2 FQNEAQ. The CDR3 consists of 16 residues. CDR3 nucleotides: TGTGCCAGCAGCTCCCGTCCTAGCGAGGGGGCCTATACGCAGTATTTT. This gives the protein CASSSRPSEGAYTQYF.

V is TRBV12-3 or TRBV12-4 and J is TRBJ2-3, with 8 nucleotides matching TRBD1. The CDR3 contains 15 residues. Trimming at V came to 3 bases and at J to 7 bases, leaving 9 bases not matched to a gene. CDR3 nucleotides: TGTGCCAGCAGTTTTTCAGCAGGGGGCGCGAATACGCAGTATTTT. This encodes CASSFSAGGANTQYF.

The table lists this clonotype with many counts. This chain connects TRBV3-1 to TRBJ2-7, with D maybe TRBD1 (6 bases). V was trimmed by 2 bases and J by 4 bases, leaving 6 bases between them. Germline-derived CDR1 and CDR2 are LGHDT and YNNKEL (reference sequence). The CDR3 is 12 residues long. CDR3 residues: CASSQTGYEQYF. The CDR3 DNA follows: TGTGCCAGCAGCCAAACAGGGTACGAGCAGTACTTC.

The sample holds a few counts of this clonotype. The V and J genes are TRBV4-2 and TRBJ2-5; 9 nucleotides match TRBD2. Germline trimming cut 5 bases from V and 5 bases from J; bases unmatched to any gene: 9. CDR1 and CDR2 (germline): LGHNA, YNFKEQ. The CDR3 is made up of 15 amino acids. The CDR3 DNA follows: TGTGCCAGCAGCTCGAATGGCGGGGGGGCCGAGACCCAGTACTTC. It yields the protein CASSSNGGGAETQYF.